These 3 T cell receptor beta chains were all obtained from the same sample, sequenced in a study of a mutant IDH1 vaccine in newly diagnosed glioma. Sequencing used immunoSEQ multiplex PCR; TCRdb keeps in-frame clones, though not all of them. The sample carries roughly 51,000 clones, around 82% recorded once. No antigen has been assigned to these receptors. As to time point: week 5, during vaccination. Doses of 300 ug of mutant IDH1 20-mer peptide were given with topical imiquimod. Sequencing was performed on PBMCs, taken from a glioma patient whose treatment included an IDH1 peptide vaccine. The receptors shown here come from a woman in her late teens or twenties with glioma. Some clones in this sample may be carry-over from other donors' samples.

The chain has TRBV7-8 and TRBJ1-5; no definite D call. The length of the CDR3 is 14 residues. The ends were cut back, 4 bases at V and 3 bases at J, with 10 bases in the middle. Looked up from germline, CDR1 is SGHVS and CDR2 is FQNEAQ. CDR3 DNA: TGTGCCAGCAGCTCTACCGGGCCCAATCAGCCCCAGCATTTT. This sequence encodes CASSSTGPNQPQHF.

The chain links TRBV13 to TRBJ1-4; D is undetermined. The CDR3 has 15 residues. Looked up from germline, CDR1 is PRHDT and CDR2 is FYEKMQ (reference sequence). Trimming cost V 1 base and J 4 bases, with 10 bases left between them. CDR3 region: CASSLALLGNEKLFF. The CDR3 nucleotides read TGTGCCAGCAGCTTAGCCCTTTTGGGTAATGAAAAACTGTTTTTT.

This clone was counted once. The rearrangement uses TRBV11-2 and TRBJ1-1; D might be TRBD1 (5 bases). The CDR3 contains 12 residues. CDR1 is SGHAT and CDR2 is FQNNGV in the germline V gene. V lost 1 base to trimming and J lost 7 bases, with 7 bases between them. The CDR3 DNA is TGTGCCAGCAGCTTAGCAGGGCTTGAAGCTTTCTTT. This encodes CASSLAGLEAFF.